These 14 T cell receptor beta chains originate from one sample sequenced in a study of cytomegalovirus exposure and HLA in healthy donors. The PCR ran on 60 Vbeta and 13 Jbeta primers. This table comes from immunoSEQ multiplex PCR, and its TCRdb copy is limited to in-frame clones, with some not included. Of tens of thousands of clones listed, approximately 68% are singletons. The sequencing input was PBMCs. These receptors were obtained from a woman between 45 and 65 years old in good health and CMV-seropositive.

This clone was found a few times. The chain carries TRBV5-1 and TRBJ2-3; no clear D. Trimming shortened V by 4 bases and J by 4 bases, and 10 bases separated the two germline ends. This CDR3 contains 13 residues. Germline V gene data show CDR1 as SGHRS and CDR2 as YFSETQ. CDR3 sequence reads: CASSDKLADTQYF. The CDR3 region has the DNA TGCGCCAGCAGCGACAAACTTGCAGATACGCAGTATTTT.

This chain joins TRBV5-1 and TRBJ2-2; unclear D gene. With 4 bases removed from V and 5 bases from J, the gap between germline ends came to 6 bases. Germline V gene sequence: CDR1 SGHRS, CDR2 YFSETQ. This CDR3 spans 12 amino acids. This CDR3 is CASSRATGELFF. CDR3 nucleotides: TGCGCCAGCAGCAGAGCAACCGGGGAGCTGTTTTTT.

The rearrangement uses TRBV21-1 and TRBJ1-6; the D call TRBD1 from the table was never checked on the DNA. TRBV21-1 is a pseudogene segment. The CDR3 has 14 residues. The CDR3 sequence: CASGSDRANSPLHF. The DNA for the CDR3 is TGTGCCAGCGGCAGTGACAGGGCCAATTCACCCCTCCACTTT.

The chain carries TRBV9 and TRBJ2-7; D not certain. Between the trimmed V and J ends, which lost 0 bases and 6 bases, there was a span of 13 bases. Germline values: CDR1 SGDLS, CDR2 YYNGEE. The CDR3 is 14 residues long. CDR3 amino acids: CASSVGVGTGEQYF. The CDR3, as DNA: TGTGCCAGCAGCGTAGGTGTGGGTACGGGCGAGCAGTACTTC.

CDR3 sequence (DNA): TGTGCCTGGGGACTAGCGGGGGGGGGTTACACAGATACGCAGTATTTT. Protein: CAWGLAGGGYTDTQYF. V and J are TRBV30 and TRBJ2-3; 15 positions match TRBD2. Germline V gene sequence: CDR1 GTSNPN, CDR2 SVGIG (reference sequence). V shed 5 bases, J shed 2 bases, and the junction held 5 bases outside the gene matches. The CDR3 runs to 16 residues.

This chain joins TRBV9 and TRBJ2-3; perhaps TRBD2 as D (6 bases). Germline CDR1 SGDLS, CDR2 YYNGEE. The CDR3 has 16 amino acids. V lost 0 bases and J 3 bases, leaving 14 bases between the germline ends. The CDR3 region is CASSVGLGRETDTQYF. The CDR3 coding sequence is TGTGCCAGCAGCGTAGGGTTAGGGCGGGAAACAGATACGCAGTATTTT.

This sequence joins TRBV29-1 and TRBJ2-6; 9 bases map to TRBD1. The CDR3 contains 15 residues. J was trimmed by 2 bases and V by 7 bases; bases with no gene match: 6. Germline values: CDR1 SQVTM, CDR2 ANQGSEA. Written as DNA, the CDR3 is TGCAGCGCTGCCGGGACAGGGACTGGGGCCAACGTCCTGACTTTC. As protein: CSAAGTGTGANVLTF.

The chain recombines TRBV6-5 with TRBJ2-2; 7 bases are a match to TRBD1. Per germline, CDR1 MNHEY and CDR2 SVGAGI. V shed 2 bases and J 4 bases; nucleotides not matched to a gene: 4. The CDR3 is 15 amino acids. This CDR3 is CASSYVQGSTGELFF. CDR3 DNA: TGTGCCAGCAGTTACGTACAGGGGAGCACCGGGGAGCTGTTTTTT.

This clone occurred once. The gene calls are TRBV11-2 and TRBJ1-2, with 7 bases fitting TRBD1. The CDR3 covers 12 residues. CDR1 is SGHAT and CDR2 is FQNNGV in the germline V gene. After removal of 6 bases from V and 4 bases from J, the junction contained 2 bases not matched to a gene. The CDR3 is CASSGDSYGYTF. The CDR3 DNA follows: TGTGCCAGCAGTGGGGACAGCTATGGCTACACCTTC.

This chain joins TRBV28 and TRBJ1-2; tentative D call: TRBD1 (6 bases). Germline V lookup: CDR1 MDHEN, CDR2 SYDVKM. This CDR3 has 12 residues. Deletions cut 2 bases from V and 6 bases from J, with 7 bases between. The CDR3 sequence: CASSLKGDGYTF. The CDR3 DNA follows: TGTGCCAGCAGTTTAAAGGGGGATGGCTACACCTTC.

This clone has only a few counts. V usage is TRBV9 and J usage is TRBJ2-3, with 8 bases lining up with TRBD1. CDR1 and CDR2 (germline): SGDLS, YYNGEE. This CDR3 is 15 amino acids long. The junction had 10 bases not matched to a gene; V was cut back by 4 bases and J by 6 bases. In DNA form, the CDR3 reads TGTGCCAGCAGCACAGGGGGGCGTTTATCTGATACGCAGTATTTT. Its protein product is CASSTGGRLSDTQYF.

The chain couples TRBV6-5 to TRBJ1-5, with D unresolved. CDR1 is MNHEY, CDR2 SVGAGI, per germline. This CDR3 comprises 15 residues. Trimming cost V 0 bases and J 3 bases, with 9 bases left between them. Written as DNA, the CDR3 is TGTGCCAGCAGTTACTCGTATGCTACCAATCAGCCCCAGCATTTT. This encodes CASSYSYATNQPQHF.

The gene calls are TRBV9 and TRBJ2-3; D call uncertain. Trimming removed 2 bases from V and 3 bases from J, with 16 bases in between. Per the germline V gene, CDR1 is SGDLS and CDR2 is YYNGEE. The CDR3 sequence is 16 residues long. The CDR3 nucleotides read TGTGCCAGCAGCGTCGCCGCGGCGGAGAGGACAGATACGCAGTATTTT. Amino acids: CASSVAAAERTDTQYF.

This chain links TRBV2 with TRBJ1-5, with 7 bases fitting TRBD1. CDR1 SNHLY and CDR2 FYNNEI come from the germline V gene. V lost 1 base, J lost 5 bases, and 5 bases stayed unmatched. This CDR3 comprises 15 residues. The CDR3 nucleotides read TGTGCCAGCAGTGAAGGGACAGGTCGGGATCAGCCCCAGCATTTT. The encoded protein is CASSEGTGRDQPQHF. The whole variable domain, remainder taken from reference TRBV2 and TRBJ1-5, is EPEVTQTPSHQVTQMGQEVILRCVPISNHLYFYWYRQILGQKVEFLVSFYNNEISEKSEIFDDQFSVERPDGSNFTLKIRSTKLEDSAMYFCASSEGTGRDQPQHFGDGTRLSIL.